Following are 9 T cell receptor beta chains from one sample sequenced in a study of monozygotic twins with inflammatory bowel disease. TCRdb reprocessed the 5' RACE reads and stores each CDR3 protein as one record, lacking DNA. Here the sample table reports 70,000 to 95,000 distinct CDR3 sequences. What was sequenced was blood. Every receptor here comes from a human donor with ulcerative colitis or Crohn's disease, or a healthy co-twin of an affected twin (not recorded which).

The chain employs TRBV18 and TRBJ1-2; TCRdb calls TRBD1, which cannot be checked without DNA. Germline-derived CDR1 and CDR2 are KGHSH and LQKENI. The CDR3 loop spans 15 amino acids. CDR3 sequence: CASSPRPDRGEGYTF.

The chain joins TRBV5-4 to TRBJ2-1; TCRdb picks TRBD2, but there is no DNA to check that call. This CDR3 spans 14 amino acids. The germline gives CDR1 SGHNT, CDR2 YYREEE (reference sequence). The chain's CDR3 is CASSLEGLAYEQFF. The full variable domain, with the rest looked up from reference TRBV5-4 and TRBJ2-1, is ETGVTQSPTHLIKTRGQQVTLRCSSQSGHNTVSWYQQALGQGPQFIFQYYREEENGRGNFPPRFSGLQFPNYSSELNVNALELDDSALYLCASSLEGLAYEQFFGPGTRLTVL.

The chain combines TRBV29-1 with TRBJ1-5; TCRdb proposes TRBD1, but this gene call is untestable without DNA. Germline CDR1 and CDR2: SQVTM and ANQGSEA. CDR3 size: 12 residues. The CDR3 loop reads CSGGQEDQPQHF.

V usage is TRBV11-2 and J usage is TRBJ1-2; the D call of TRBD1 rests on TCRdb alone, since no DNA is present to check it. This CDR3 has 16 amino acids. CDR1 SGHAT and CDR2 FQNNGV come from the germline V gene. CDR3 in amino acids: CASRPGTGGVNYGYTF. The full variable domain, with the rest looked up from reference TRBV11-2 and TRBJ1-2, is EAGVAQSPRYKIIEKRQSVAFWCNPISGHATLYWYQQILGQGPKLLIQFQNNGVVDDSQLPKDRFSAERLKGVDSTLKIQPAKLEDSAVYLCASRPGTGGVNYGYTFGSGTRLTVV.

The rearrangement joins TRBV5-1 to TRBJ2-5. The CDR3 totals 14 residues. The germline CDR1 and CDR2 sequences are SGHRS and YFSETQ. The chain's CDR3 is CASSSGRGQETQYF.

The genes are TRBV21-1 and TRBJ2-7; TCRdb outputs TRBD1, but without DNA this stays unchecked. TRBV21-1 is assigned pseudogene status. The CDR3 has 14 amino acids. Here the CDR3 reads CASSPWTGVYEQYF.

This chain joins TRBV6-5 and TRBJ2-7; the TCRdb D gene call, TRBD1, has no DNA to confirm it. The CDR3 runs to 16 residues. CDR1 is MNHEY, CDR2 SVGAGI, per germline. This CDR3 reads CASSYGGQGPPYEQYF.

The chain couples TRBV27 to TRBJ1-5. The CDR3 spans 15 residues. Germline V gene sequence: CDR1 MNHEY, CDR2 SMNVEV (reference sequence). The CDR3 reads CASSLSKEGGQPQHF.

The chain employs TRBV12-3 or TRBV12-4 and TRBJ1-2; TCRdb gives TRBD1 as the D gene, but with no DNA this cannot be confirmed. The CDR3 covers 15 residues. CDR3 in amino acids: CASSLAGGANYGYTF.